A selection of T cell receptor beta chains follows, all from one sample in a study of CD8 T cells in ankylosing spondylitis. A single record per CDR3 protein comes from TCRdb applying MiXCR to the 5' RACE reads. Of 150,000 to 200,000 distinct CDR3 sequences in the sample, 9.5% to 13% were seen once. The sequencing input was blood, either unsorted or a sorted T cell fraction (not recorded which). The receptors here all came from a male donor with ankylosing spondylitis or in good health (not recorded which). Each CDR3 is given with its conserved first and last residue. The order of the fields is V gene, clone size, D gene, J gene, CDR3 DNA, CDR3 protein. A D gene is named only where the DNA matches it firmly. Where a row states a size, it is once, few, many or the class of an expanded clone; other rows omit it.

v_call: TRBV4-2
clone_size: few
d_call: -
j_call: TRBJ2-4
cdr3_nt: TGTGCCAGCAGCCAAGAGCCTAGGGGAGACATTCAGTACTTC
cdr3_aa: CASSQEPRGDIQYF

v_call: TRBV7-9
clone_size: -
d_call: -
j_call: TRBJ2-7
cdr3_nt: TGTGCCAGCAGCGCGGGACTTCTCATCTACGAGCAGTACTTC
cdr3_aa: CASSAGLLIYEQYF

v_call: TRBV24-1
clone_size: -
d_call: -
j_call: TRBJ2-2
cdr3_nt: TGTGCCACCAGTGATCCCGGGAGAGGGGAGCTGTTTTTT
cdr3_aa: CATSDPGRGELFF

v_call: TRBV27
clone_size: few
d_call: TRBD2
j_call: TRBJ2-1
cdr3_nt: TGTGCCAGCAGCCAAGCTAGCGGGCCCTACAATGAGCAGTTCTTC
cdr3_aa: CASSQASGPYNEQFF

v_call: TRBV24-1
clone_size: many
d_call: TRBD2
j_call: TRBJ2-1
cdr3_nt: TGTGCCACCAGCCCTAGCGGGAGCTACAATGAGCAGTTCTTC
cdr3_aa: CATSPSGSYNEQFF

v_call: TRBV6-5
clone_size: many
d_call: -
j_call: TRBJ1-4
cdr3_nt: TGTGCCAGCAGTTTTCAGGGCAGAAATGAAAAACTGTTTTTT
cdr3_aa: CASSFQGRNEKLFF

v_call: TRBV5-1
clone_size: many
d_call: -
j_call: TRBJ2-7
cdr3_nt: TGCGCCAGCAGCTTTACATTAGATTCCTACGAGCAGTACTTC
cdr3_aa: CASSFTLDSYEQYF

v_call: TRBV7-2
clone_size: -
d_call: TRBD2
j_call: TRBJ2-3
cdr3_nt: TGTGCCAGCAGCCTCACCGGGACTAGCGGGGGGACTAATACGCAGTATTTT
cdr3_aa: CASSLTGTSGGTNTQYF

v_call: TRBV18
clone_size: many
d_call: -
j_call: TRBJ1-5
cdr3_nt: TGTGCCAGCTCTTTTGAACGGCATAGCAATCAGCCCCAGCATTTT
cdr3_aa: CASSFERHSNQPQHF

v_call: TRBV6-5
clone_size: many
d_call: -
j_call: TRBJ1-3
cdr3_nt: TGTGCCAGCAGTTACTCGCGGGACACGAGCTCTGGAAACACCATATGTTTT
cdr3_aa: CASSYSRDTSSGNTICF

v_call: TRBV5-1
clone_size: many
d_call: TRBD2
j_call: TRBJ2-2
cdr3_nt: TGCGCCAGCAGCTTGTCGCCTAGCGGGAACACCGGGGAGCTGTTTTTT
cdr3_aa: CASSLSPSGNTGELFF

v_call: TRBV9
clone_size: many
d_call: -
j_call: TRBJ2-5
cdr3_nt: TGTGCCAGCAGCGTAGGCGGGACGGGGACCCAGTACTTC
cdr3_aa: CASSVGGTGTQYF

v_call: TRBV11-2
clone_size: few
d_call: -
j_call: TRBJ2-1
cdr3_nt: TGTGCCAGCAGCTCACATCTAGGATGGGTTAGTCGGAAGCCTGACAATGAGCAGTTCTTC
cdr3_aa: CASSSHLGWVSRKPDNEQFF

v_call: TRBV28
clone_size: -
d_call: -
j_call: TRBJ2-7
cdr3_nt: TGTGCCAGCAGCTCAAAATTCGAGCAGTACTTC
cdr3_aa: CASSSKFEQYF

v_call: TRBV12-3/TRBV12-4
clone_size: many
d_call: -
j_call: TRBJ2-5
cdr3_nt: TGTGCCAGCAGCCCAAGTTCAGCGGAGACCCAGTACTTC
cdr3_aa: CASSPSSAETQYF

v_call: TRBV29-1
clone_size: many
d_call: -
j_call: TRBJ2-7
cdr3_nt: TGCAGCGTTGCGCTGCAGGACGAGCAGTACTTC
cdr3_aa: CSVALQDEQYF

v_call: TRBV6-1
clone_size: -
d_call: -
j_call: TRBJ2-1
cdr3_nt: TGTGCCAGCAGTGAAGGGGTACAGGGAAATGAGCAGTTCTTC
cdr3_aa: CASSEGVQGNEQFF

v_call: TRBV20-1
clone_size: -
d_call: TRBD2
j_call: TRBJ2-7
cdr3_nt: TGCAGTGCTAGGGTGGGACTAGCGGGAGTTTACGAGCAGTACTTC
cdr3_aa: CSARVGLAGVYEQYF

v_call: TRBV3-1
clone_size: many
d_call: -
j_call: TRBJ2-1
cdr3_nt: TGTGCCAGCAGCCCCCAGGGGGTGGGGGGCAATGAGCAGTTCTTC
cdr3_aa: CASSPQGVGGNEQFF

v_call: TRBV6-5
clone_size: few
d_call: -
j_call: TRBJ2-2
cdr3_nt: TGTGCCAGCAGTTACAAGCGCCAGAACACCGGGGAGCTGTTTTTT
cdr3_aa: CASSYKRQNTGELFF

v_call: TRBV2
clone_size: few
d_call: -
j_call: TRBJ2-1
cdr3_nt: TGTGCCAGCAGATCCTCAGCGCGCAATGAGCAGTTCTTC
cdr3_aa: CASRSSARNEQFF

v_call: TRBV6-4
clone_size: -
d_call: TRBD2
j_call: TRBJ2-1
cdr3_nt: TGTGCCAGCAGCCTAGCGGGAGGGCCCTCTGGTGAGCAGTTCTTC
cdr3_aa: CASSLAGGPSGEQFF

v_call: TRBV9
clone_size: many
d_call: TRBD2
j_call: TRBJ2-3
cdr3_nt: TGTGCCAGCAGCGTATCCCGGGGGGTCTCAGATACGCAGTATTTT
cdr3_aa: CASSVSRGVSDTQYF

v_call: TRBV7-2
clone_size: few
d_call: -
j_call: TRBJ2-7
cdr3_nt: TGTGCCAGCAGCTTACAAGCCACCTACGAGCAGTACTTC
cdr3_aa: CASSLQATYEQYF

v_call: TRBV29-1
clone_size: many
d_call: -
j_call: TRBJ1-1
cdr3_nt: TGCAGCGTGCATACGAACACTGAAGCTTTCTTT
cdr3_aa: CSVHTNTEAFF

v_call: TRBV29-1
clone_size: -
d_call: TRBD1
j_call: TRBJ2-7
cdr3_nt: TGCAGCGTTGCCGGGACAGAGACCTACGAGCAGTACTTC
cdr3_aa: CSVAGTETYEQYF

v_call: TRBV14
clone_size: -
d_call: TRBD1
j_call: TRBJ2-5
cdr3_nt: TGTGCCAGCAGCCTCCGGACAGGGGGTAATCAAGAGACCCAGTACTTC
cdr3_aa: CASSLRTGGNQETQYF

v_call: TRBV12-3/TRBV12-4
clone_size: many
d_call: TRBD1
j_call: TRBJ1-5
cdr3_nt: TGTGCCAGCACCGATTCATCCGGGACAGGGGGTCAGCCCCAGCATTTT
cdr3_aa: CASTDSSGTGGQPQHF

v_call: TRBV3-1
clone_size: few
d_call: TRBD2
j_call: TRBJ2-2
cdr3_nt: TGTGCCAGCAGCCAAGATGGCCTCCCTCTAGCGGGGGGGCCCGACACCGGGGAGCTGTTTTTT
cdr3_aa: CASSQDGLPLAGGPDTGELFF

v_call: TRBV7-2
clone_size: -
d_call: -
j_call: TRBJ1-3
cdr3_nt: TGTGCCAGCAGCCTCGACAGGTCCTCTGGAAACACCATATATTTT
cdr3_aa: CASSLDRSSGNTIYF

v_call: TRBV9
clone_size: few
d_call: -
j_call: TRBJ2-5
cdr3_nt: TGTGCCAGCAGCGTAGATGGCGGGGTAGTAAGAAAGACCCAGTACTTC
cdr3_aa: CASSVDGGVVRKTQYF

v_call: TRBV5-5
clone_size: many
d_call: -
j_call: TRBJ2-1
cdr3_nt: TGTGCCAGCGCCCCCGGGGGGCGGACTTACTACAATGAGCAGTTCTTC
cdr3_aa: CASAPGGRTYYNEQFF

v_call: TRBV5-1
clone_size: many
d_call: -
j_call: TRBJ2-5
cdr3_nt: TGCGCCAGCAGCCGAGACACGACCCCTGAGACCCAGTACTTC
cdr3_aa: CASSRDTTPETQYF

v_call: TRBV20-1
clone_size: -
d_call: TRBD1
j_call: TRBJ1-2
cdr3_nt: TGCAGTGCTAGGGGGACAGGGGCGATTACTAACTATGGCTACACCTTC
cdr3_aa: CSARGTGAITNYGYTF

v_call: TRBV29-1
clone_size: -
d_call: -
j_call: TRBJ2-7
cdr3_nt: TGCAGCGTTCTAACGGGCCCCCACGAGCAGTACTTC
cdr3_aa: CSVLTGPHEQYF

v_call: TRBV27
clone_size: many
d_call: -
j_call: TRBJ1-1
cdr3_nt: TGTGCCAGCAGTCCAAGACAGAGGAACACTGAAGCTTTCTTT
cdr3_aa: CASSPRQRNTEAFF

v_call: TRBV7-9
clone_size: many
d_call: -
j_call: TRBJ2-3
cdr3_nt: TGTGCCAGCAGCTTAGAGGAAGGCCGAGGTACGCAGTATTTT
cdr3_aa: CASSLEEGRGTQYF

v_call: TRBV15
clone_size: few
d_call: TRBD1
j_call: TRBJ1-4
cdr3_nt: TGTGCCACCAGCAGAGGAACAGGGGAAGGTGAAAAACTGTTTTTT
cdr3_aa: CATSRGTGEGEKLFF

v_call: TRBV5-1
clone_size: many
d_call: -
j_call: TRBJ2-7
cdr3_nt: TGCGCCAGCAGCCAGGGACTGACCTACGAGCAGTACTTC
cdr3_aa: CASSQGLTYEQYF

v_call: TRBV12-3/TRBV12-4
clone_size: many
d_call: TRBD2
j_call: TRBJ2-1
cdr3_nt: TGTGCCAGCAGCCGACTAGCGGGAGTAATGAATGAGCAGTTCTTC
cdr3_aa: CASSRLAGVMNEQFF

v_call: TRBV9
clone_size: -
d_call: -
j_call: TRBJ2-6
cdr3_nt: TGTGCCAGCAGCGTTGGTACTGCCAGCTCTGGGGCCAACGTCCTGACTTTC
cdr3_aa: CASSVGTASSGANVLTF

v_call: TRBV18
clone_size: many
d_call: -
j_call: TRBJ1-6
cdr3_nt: TGTGCCAGCTCACCACTCTCGACGGCCCTCTCTGGTTCACCCCTCCACTTT
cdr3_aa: CASSPLSTALSGSPLHF

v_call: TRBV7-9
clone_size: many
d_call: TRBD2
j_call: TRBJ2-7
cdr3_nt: TGTGCCAGCAGCTTAGGGCGGGGGATGCACGAGCAGTACTTC
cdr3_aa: CASSLGRGMHEQYF

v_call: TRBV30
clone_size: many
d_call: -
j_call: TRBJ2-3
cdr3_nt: TGTGCCTGGAGTGAGCTGTTCACAGATACGCAGTATTTT
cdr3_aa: CAWSELFTDTQYF

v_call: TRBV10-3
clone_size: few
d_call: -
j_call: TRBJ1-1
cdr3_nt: TGTGCCATCAGTGAGTATCAGGGTGGCACTGAAGCTTTCTTT
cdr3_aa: CAISEYQGGTEAFF

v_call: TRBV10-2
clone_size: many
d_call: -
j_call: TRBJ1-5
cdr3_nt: TGCGCCAGCAGTGAGTCAGGAGGCTCAGGCCAGCCCCAGCATTTT
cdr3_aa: CASSESGGSGQPQHF

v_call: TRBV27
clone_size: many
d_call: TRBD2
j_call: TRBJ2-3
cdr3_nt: TGTGCCAGCAGTCTTCCGACTAGCGGGGCCTACACAGATACGCAGTATTTT
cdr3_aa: CASSLPTSGAYTDTQYF

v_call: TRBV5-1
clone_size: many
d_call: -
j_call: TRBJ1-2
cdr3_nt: TGCGCCAGCAGCTTGGCGTCTGGGGCTAACTATGGCTACACCTTC
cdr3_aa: CASSLASGANYGYTF

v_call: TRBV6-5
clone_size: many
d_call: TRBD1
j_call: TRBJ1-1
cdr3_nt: TGTGCCAGCAAACCAGGGGGGGGGGGCTCAGCTTTCTTT
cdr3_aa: CASKPGGGGSAFF

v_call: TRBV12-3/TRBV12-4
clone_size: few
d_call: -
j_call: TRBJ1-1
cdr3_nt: TGTGCCAGCAGTTTAGGTTCCGGCAGAATCACTGAAGCTTTCTTT
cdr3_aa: CASSLGSGRITEAFF

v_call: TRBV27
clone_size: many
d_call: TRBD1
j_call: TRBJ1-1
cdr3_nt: TGTGCCAGCAGTCCGTACAGGGGACAAGAGGACACTGAAGCTTTCTTT
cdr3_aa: CASSPYRGQEDTEAFF

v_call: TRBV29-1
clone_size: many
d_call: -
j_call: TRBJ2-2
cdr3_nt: TGCAGCGTCTCACAGGGAATGGGCGCCGGGGAGCTGTTTTTT
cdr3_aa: CSVSQGMGAGELFF

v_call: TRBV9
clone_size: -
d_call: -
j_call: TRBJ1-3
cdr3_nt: TGTGCCAGCATTCCCGCACAGGGTCCGATCTCTGGAAACACCATATATTTT
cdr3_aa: CASIPAQGPISGNTIYF

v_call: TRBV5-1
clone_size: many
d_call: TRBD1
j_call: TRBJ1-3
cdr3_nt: TGCGCCAGCAGCTTGGATGGCTTTCCACAGGGGGCAATCGAAAACACCATATATTTT
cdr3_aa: CASSLDGFPQGAIENTIYF

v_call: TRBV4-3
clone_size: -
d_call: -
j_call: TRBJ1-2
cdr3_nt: TGCGCCAGCAGCCTTTGGGGGCACTATAACTATGGCTACACCTTC
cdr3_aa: CASSLWGHYNYGYTF